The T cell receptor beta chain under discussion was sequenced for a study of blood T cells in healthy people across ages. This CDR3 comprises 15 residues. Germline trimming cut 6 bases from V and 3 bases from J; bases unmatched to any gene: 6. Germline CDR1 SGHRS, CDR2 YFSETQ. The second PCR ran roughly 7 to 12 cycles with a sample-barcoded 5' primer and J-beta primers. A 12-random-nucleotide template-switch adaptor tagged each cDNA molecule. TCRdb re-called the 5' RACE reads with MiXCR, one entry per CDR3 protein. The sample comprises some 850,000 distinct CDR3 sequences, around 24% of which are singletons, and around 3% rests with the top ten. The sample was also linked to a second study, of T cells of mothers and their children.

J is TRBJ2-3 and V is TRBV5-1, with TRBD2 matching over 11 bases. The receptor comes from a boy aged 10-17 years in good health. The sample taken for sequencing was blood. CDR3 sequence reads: CASTQLAGETDTQYF. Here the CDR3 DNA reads TGCGCCAGCACCCAACTAGCGGGGGAGACAGATACGCAGTATTTT.